What follows are 13 T cell receptor beta chains derived from one specimen sequenced in a study of T cell responses to AZD1222 COVID-19 vaccine. Here immunoSEQ multiplex PCR was the method, and the copy in TCRdb shows in-frame clones only, minus some. The sample lists around 120,000 clones; 85% to 90% were seen once. The specimen comprised peripheral blood, sampled on day 0 of AZD1222 vaccination. Every receptor here comes from an adult in good health.

The V and J genes are TRBV5-6 and TRBJ1-2; no reliable D call. This CDR3 is 12 amino acids long. V gave up 4 bases and J gave up 8 bases, with 12 bases separating them. Germline assignment: CDR1 SGHDT and CDR2 YYEEEE. The CDR3: CASSDQLKGYTF. The CDR3 nucleotides read TGTGCCAGCAGCGATCAATTGAAAGGCTACACCTTC.

As regards this clone: The junction departs from the called germline gene at one end, perhaps through a read error. V usage is TRBV10-3 and J usage is TRBJ2-7; D assignment may be TRBD1 or TRBD2 (5 bases each). CDR1 is ENHRY, CDR2 SYGVKD, per germline. This CDR3 spans 13 amino acids. This CDR3 is CAIMPQGPYEQYF. Here the CDR3 DNA reads TGTGCCATCATGCCCCAGGGACCCTATGAGCAGTACTTC.

This rearrangement joins TRBV5-1 to TRBJ1-2, with D possibly TRBD1 on 6 matching bases. Between the trimmed V and J ends, which lost 3 bases and 5 bases, there was a span of 17 bases. This CDR3 contains 15 residues. Germline values: CDR1 SGHRS, CDR2 YFSETQ. CDR3 DNA: TGCGCCAGCAGCTACACGGGGGGGCTCGAGTATGGCTACACCTTC. This sequence encodes CASSYTGGLEYGYTF.

V and J are TRBV3-1 (or the pseudogene TRBV3-2) and TRBJ1-5, with D unclear. This CDR3 comprises 15 residues. Germline values: CDR1 LGHDT, CDR2 YNNKEL (reference sequence). Trimming shortened V by 0 bases and J by 3 bases, and 9 bases separated the two germline ends. Written as DNA, the CDR3 is TGTGCCAGCAGCCAAGATATACGGTCCAATCAGCCCCAGCATTTT. This sequence encodes CASSQDIRSNQPQHF.

This chain joins TRBV5-1 and TRBJ1-6; the D gene is possibly TRBD1 (5 bases). CDR1 SGHRS and CDR2 YFSETQ come from the germline V gene. Trimming removed 0 bases from V and 6 bases from J, with 10 bases in between. The CDR3 totals 15 residues. The CDR3 DNA follows: TGCGCCAGCAGCTTGGTTGGGGGGAGTAATTCACCCCTCCACTTT. This encodes CASSLVGGSNSPLHF.

The chain combines TRBV6-1 with TRBJ1-2; D is possibly TRBD1 (5 bases). V gave up 2 bases and J gave up 6 bases, with 13 bases separating them. This CDR3 region has 14 residues. CDR1 is MNHNS and CDR2 is SASEGT in the germline V gene. The CDR3 DNA is TGTGCCAGCAGTGAATCCGGGACGTTTCATGGCTACACCTTC. The encoded protein is CASSESGTFHGYTF.

This chain uses TRBV6-6 with TRBJ2-3, with 11 bases that match TRBD2. The CDR3 is 16 residues long. J lost 9 bases, V lost 2 bases, and 10 bases had no gene match. Germline CDR1 reads MNHNY; CDR2 reads SVGAGI (reference sequence). DNA of the CDR3: TGTGCCAGCAGTTACGGGGCTAGCGGGGGGTATGGGACGCAGTATTTT. Residues: CASSYGASGGYGTQYF.

The J gene is TRBJ2-6, the V gene TRBV3-1 (or the pseudogene TRBV3-2), with 8 bases matching TRBD1. CDR1 LGHDT and CDR2 YNNKEL come from the germline V gene (reference sequence). V gave up 0 bases and J gave up 2 bases; unmatched junction bases: 6. CDR3 length: 18 residues. In nucleotides, the CDR3 is TGTGCCAGCAGCCAAGAGGGCAGGGGGCGCGCTGGGGCCAACGTCCTGACTTTC. Translating gives CASSQEGRGRAGANVLTF.

This chain connects TRBV5-1 to TRBJ2-3; no reliable D call. The CDR3 runs 12 residues. CDR1 and CDR2 from the germline V gene are SGHRS and YFSETQ. Trimming removed 6 bases at V and 4 bases at J, with 9 bases between. CDR3 coding DNA: TGCGCCAGCAACGGCATAGCAGATACGCAGTATTTT. Encoded protein: CASNGIADTQYF.

V and J are TRBV23-1 and TRBJ1-2; unclear D gene. TRBV23-1 has ORF status, its function being uncertain. The CDR3 runs 11 residues. With 9 bases removed from V and 3 bases from J, the gap between germline ends came to 8 bases. The CDR3 region is CASVEDYGYTF. The CDR3, as DNA: TGCGCCAGTGTGGAAGACTATGGCTACACCTTC.

The chain couples TRBV5-8 to TRBJ2-5, with unresolved D. V lost 2 bases to trimming and J lost 1 base, with 18 bases between them. Germline CDR1 SGHTS, CDR2 YDEGEE. The CDR3 runs 17 residues. This CDR3 reads CASSLVLGNRFQETQYF. CDR3 in DNA: TGTGCCAGCAGCTTAGTCCTGGGGAACCGATTCCAAGAGACCCAGTACTTC.

The chain uses TRBV7-9 and TRBJ1-1; 7 nucleotides line up with TRBD1. The junction had 11 bases not matched to a gene; V was cut back by 6 bases and J by 1 base. This CDR3 is 16 amino acids long. Germline-derived CDR1 and CDR2 are SEHNR and FQNEAQ (reference sequence). CDR3 in DNA: TGTGCCAGCAGTTTCCCCCCAGGGGGGGAGAACACTGAAGCTTTCTTT. It translates to CASSFPPGGENTEAFF.

The chain carries TRBV5-4 and TRBJ2-1; TRBD2 matches at 15 bases. Unmatched junction bases numbered 8, after V lost 4 bases and J lost 3 bases. Germline loops: CDR1 SGHNT, CDR2 YYREEE (reference sequence). This CDR3 contains 18 residues. CDR3 loop: CASSNPGTSGGLYNEQFF. DNA for the CDR3: TGTGCCAGCAGCAATCCCGGGACTAGCGGGGGGCTCTACAATGAGCAGTTCTTC.